This T cell receptor (beta chain) was found in a study of shared clonotypes between healthy human individuals. Study-wide points: Represented diversity, genetic and exposure-history alike, was limited by few donors. Sampling was confined to blood; repertoires within tissues likely differ. Clonotypes shared by all four sorted-subset donors had higher generation probabilities than non-shared clonotypes.

Per the germline V gene, CDR1 is GTSNPN and CDR2 is SVGIG (reference sequence). This CDR3 region has 12 residues. V lost 5 bases and J lost 5, with 10 bases in between. Genomic DNA from each subset was divided evenly over several immunoSEQ plates. TCRdb's table, derived via immunoSEQ multiplex PCR, lists solely in-frame clones and lacks some. In the table there are 2.5 million or so clones, approximately 94% of which are singletons. For this clone: Its antigen is unidentified.

Sequenced input: naive CD4+ T cells sorted from blood. Subset defined: CD45RA+ positively selected. The clonotype comes from a man younger than 30 in good health. The rearrangement joins TRBV30 to TRBJ2-1; D uncertain. CDR3 DNA sequence: TGTGCCTGGGGAGCCCCGGACAATGAGCAGTTCTTC. This encodes CAWGAPDNEQFF.